Following are 31 T cell receptor beta chains from one sample sequenced in a study of T cell repertoires in cytomegalovirus infection. TCRdb re-called the reads through MiXCR, storing one row per CDR3 protein. The sample carries around 630,000 distinct CDR3 sequences, approximately 24% recorded once. Sequencing used CD8+ T cells from PBMCs. These receptors originate from a human donor in good health (CMV status not recorded). Some clones in this sample may be carry-over from other donors' samples.

The chain links TRBV12-3 or TRBV12-4 to TRBJ1-5; 8 bases match TRBD1. This CDR3 comprises 19 residues. After removal of 3 bases from V and 3 bases from J, the junction contained 16 bases not matched to a gene. This CDR3 reads CASSFLLPDREVDNQPQHF. Written as DNA, the CDR3 is TGTGCCAGCAGTTTTCTTCTCCCGGACAGGGAAGTGGACAATCAGCCCCAGCATTTT.

This rearrangement joins TRBV6-5 to TRBJ2-5, with TRBD2 identical over 10 bases. The CDR3 contains 16 residues. Trimming took 6 bases from V and 1 from J; bases not matched to a gene: 8. Germline V gives CDR1 MNHEY, CDR2 SVGAGI. Here the CDR3 DNA reads TGTGCCAGCAGATCAAATAGCGGGGGGCCCCAAGAGACCCAGTACTTC. It yields the protein CASRSNSGGPQETQYF.

This clonotype was picked up a small number of times. The DNA of the CDR3 is TGTGCCAGCAGTTACCCCGGATCCGGGGAGCTGTTTTTT. This codes for CASSYPGSGELFF. This chain joins TRBV6-5 and TRBJ2-2; unclear D gene. V was trimmed by 2 bases and J by 6 bases, leaving 7 bases between them. Germline V gene lookup returns CDR1 MNHEY and CDR2 SVGAGI. CDR3 length: 13 amino acids.

This clonotype was seen a few times. The chain joins TRBV13 to TRBJ2-1; perhaps TRBD1 as D (6 bases). Trimming took off 0 bases at V and 6 bases at J, with 9 bases between the two ends. The V gene's germline CDR1 is PRHDT and CDR2 FYEKMQ (reference sequence). The CDR3 runs 14 residues. The CDR3 region is CASSLGRGTNEQFF. Here the CDR3 DNA reads TGTGCCAGCAGCTTAGGAAGGGGGACCAATGAGCAGTTCTTC.

Worth noting for this clonotype: A much larger clonotype is one base distant, so this may be a read error. The chain joins TRBV7-8 to TRBJ2-7; TRBD1 aligns across 9 bases. Germline V gene data show CDR1 as SGHVS and CDR2 as FQNEAQ. This CDR3 region has 15 residues. J gave up 3 bases and V 3 bases, and 6 bases lay outside the gene matches. The CDR3 is CASSFSGQGLYEQYF. The CDR3 DNA sequence: TGTGCCAGCAGCTTTTCGGGACAGGGACTCTACGAGCAGTACTTC.

The chain carries TRBV6-6 and TRBJ2-2; the D call may be TRBD1 or TRBD2 (6 bases each). The CDR3 is 15 residues long. In germline, CDR1 is MNHNY, CDR2 SVGAGI (reference sequence). Between the trimmed V and J ends, which lost 3 bases and 3 bases, there was a span of 11 bases. The CDR3 region has the DNA TGTGCCAGCAGTTATTCGGGGGCCTACACCGGGGAGCTGTTTTTT. Its translation is CASSYSGAYTGELFF.

This chain joins TRBV5-5 and TRBJ2-1; 9 bases are shared with TRBD2. The ends lost 2 bases at V and 3 bases at J; junction bases unmatched: 6. Germline V lookup: CDR1 SGHKS, CDR2 YYEKEE (reference sequence). This CDR3 has 16 residues. The CDR3 spells CASSLPPSGDYNEQFF. Written as DNA, the CDR3 is TGTGCCAGCAGCTTACCCCCTAGCGGGGACTACAATGAGCAGTTCTTC.

This clonotype has only a few counts. Mismatch with germline at one junction end may stem from a read error. J is TRBJ1-1 and V is TRBV7-9; D gene uncertain. This CDR3 has 13 amino acids. Germline V gene data show CDR1 as SEHNR and CDR2 as FQNEAQ (reference sequence). The CDR3 loop is CASSLGVPTEAFF. The CDR3 DNA reads TGTGCCAGCAGTTTAGGAGTACCAACCGAAGCTTTCTTT.

The chain uses TRBV28 and TRBJ1-4; D may be TRBD1 (5 bases). Germline-derived CDR1 and CDR2 are MDHEN and SYDVKM. Trimming left V 5 bases short and J 11 bases short, with 21 bases between. This CDR3 is built from 15 residues. Here the CDR3 DNA reads TGTGCCAGCAGTGACATCCAGGGAGGGGATCGGAAACTGTTTTTT. It translates to CASSDIQGGDRKLFF. Together with reference TRBV28 and TRBJ1-4, the CDR3 gives the full variable domain: DVKVTQSSRYLVKRTGEKVFLECVQDMDHENMFWYRQDPGLGLRLIYFSYDVKMKEKGDIPEGYSVSREKKERFSLILESASTNQTSMYLCASSDIQGGDRKLFFGSGTQLSVL.

Details on this clonotype: This may be a read error, as it is one base from a much larger clone. J is TRBJ2-3 and V is TRBV28; tentatively, D is TRBD1 or TRBD2 (5 bases each). The CDR3 runs to 16 residues. V was cut by 5 bases and J by 3 bases, with 18 bases left in between. Looked up from germline, CDR1 is MDHEN and CDR2 is SYDVKM. CDR3 sequence (DNA): TGTGCCAGCAGTCTCAAATTTGTGGGGGTGACAGATACGCAGTATTTT. Its translation: CASSLKFVGVTDTQYF.

This chain links TRBV7-6 with TRBJ1-2, with D maybe TRBD1 (5 bases). The CDR3 contains 14 residues. V was trimmed by 1 base and J by 4 bases, leaving 10 bases between them. The germline CDR1 and CDR2 sequences are SGHVS and FNYEAQ. DNA for the CDR3: TGTGCCAGCAGCTTAGGGCTAGGGACCTATGGCTACACCTTC. Protein product: CASSLGLGTYGYTF.

The V gene is TRBV20-1, the J gene TRBJ2-3, with a possible D match to TRBD1 (6 bases). Germline V gene lookup returns CDR1 DFQATT and CDR2 SNEGSKA (reference sequence). The CDR3 consists of 16 residues. The V end was cut by 0 bases, the J end by 3 bases, with 16 bases between. The CDR3 nucleotides read TGCAGTGCTAGAGATTATGTCAGGGGTTCGACAGATACGCAGTATTTT. Translated, it gives CSARDYVRGSTDTQYF.

A few counts support this clonotype. V gene TRBV6-5 combines with J gene TRBJ1-6, with 7 bases matching TRBD1. The CDR3 loop spans 16 amino acids. V lost 6 bases and J lost 7; bases outside the gene matches: 12. Germline CDR1 reads MNHEY; CDR2 reads SVGAGI. For the CDR3, the DNA is TGTGCCAGCAGCTCCAACAGACAGGGTGGGAATTCACCCCTCCACTTT. Protein: CASSSNRQGGNSPLHF.

Many counts were recorded for this clonotype. V and J are TRBV7-2 and TRBJ2-1; 11 bases are a match to TRBD2. This CDR3 contains 15 residues. Germline assignment: CDR1 SGHTA and CDR2 FQGNSA. The ends lost 5 bases at V and 6 bases at J; junction bases unmatched: 6. CDR3 region: CASSPISGGANEQFF. DNA of the CDR3: TGTGCCAGCAGCCCAATTAGCGGGGGGGCCAATGAGCAGTTCTTC. Variable domain in full (rest from reference TRBV7-2 and TRBJ2-1): GAGVSQSPSNKVTEKGKDVELRCDPISGHTALYWYRQSLGQGLEFLIYFQGNSAPDKSGLPSDRFSAERTGGSVSTLTIQRTQQEDSAVYLCASSPISGGANEQFFGPGTRLTVL.

CDR3 sequence reads: CSVEDFQETQYF. The CDR3 DNA follows: TGCAGCGTGGAGGACTTCCAAGAGACCCAGTACTTC. The J gene is TRBJ2-5, the V gene TRBV29-1; a weak D match, TRBD2 (5 bases). This CDR3 is built from 12 residues. The V gene lost 6 bases and the J gene lost 1 base, with 9 bases spanning the gap. Germline lookup yields CDR1 SQVTM and CDR2 ANQGSEA. Based on the CDR3 plus reference TRBV29-1 and TRBJ2-5, the full variable domain is SAVISQKPSRDICQRGTSLTIQCQVDSQVTMMFWYRQQPGQSLTLIATANQGSEATYESGFVIDKFPISRPNLTFSTLTVSNMSPEDSSIYLCSVEDFQETQYFGPGTRLLVL.

The sample holds a few counts of this clonotype. V is TRBV7-9 and J is TRBJ2-3; D is unclear. V gave up 4 bases and J gave up 5 bases, with 10 bases separating them. CDR1 is SEHNR, CDR2 FQNEAQ, per germline (reference sequence). The CDR3 runs 13 residues. The DNA for the CDR3 is TGTGCCAGCAGCTCGACCATGGTAGATACGCAGTATTTT. Translating it yields CASSSTMVDTQYF.

The chain couples TRBV19 to TRBJ1-2, with D hard to call. Germline V lookup: CDR1 LNHDA, CDR2 SQIVND (reference sequence). V gave up 7 bases and J gave up 4 bases, with 13 bases separating them. This CDR3 is built from 13 residues. The CDR3 loop is CASTPSGSYGYTF. The DNA for the CDR3 is TGTGCCAGTACCCCCAGTGGTAGCTATGGCTACACCTTC.

This clonotype was counted ten times or more. CDR3 amino acids: CASSFTPEGSTDTQYF. The DNA of the CDR3 is TGTGCCAGCAGTTTTACCCCCGAGGGAAGCACAGATACGCAGTATTTT. The chain links TRBV12-3 or TRBV12-4 to TRBJ2-3; possible D gene TRBD2, 5 bases. The V end lost 3 bases, the J end lost 0 bases, and 13 bases lay between the germline ends. This CDR3 has 16 amino acids.

The V gene is TRBV6-2 or TRBV6-3, the J gene TRBJ2-5; D unclear. The V gene lost 2 bases and the J gene lost 0 bases, with 7 bases spanning the gap. Germline V gives CDR1 MNHEY, CDR2 SVGEGT. CDR3 size: 14 residues. The CDR3: CASSYRRDQETQYF. The CDR3 nucleotides read TGTGCCAGCAGTTACCGTCGGGACCAAGAGACCCAGTACTTC.

There are a few counts of this clonotype. This chain links TRBV27 with TRBJ2-7; D gene unclear. The CDR3 sequence is 14 residues long. Looked up from germline, CDR1 is MNHEY and CDR2 is SMNVEV (reference sequence). Between the trimmed V and J ends, which lost 7 bases and 1 base, there was a span of 14 bases. The CDR3 reads CASTSLERSYEQYV. CDR3 sequence (DNA): TGTGCCAGCACAAGCCTCGAGAGGTCCTACGAGCAGTACGTC.

The rearrangement links TRBV6-6 to TRBJ2-7; D gene uncertain. The CDR3 sequence is 14 residues long. Trimming shortened V by 7 bases and J by 5 bases, and 18 bases separated the two germline ends. Per germline, CDR1 MNHNY and CDR2 SVGAGI (reference sequence). For the CDR3, the DNA is TGTGCCAGCACCGATGATGTGACGGGCGACGAGCAGTACTTC. Its translation: CASTDDVTGDEQYF.

For this clonotype: A read error is possible here, since a much larger clone lies one base away. The J gene is TRBJ2-5, the V gene TRBV7-6; D may correspond to TRBD1 or TRBD2 (5 bases each). Germline lookup yields CDR1 SGHVS and CDR2 FNYEAQ. The CDR3 spans 13 residues. The CDR3: CATSLAPGEGSDF. The CDR3 nucleotides read TGTGCCACCAGCTTAGCGCCCGGCGAGGGGAGCGACTTC. The entire variable domain, with the rest obtained from reference TRBV7-6 and TRBJ2-5, is as follows: GAGVSQSPRYKVTKRGQDVALRCDPISGHVSLYWYRQALGQGPEFLTYFNYEAQQDKSGLPNDRFSAERPEGSISTLTIQRTEQRDSAMYRCATSLAPGEGSDFGPGTRLLVL.

This clonotype was found a few times. This chain links TRBV20-1 with TRBJ1-1; 9 bases are shared with TRBD1. The germline V gene has CDR1 DFQATT and CDR2 SNEGSKA (reference sequence). V lost 2 bases, J lost 5 bases, and 6 bases stayed unmatched. This CDR3 comprises 14 residues. DNA of the CDR3: TGCAGTGCTAGACAGGACAGGGGAGGAACTGAAGCTTTCTTT. This encodes CSARQDRGGTEAFF.

In its sample, this clonotype was seen many times. CDR3 loop: CASTRGADTGELFF. The CDR3 bases are TGTGCCAGCACGCGGGGGGCCGACACCGGGGAGCTGTTTTTT. The rearrangement uses TRBV7-9 and TRBJ2-2; 8 bases line up with TRBD2. Germline assignment: CDR1 SEHNR and CDR2 FQNEAQ (reference sequence). With V trimmed by 7 bases and J by 3 bases, 4 bases remained unmatched. The CDR3 contains 14 residues.

The rearrangement links TRBV7-4 to TRBJ1-4; TRBD1 matches at 12 bases. The junction had 7 bases not matched to a gene; V was cut back by 3 bases and J by 5 bases. The CDR3 contains 17 residues. Germline CDR1 is SGHVT and CDR2 is SQSDAQ. CDR3 region: CASSFSGTGGRNEKLFF. The CDR3 coding sequence is TGTGCCAGCAGCTTCTCCGGGACAGGGGGCCGAAATGAAAAACTGTTTTTT.

The sample holds a few counts of this clonotype. CDR3 amino acids: CASSLSSGDFNEQFF. CDR3 nucleotide sequence: TGTGCCAGCAGCTTGTCCAGCGGGGACTTCAATGAGCAGTTCTTC. The rearrangement links TRBV7-9 to TRBJ2-1, with 7 bases that match TRBD2. CDR1 and CDR2 (germline): SEHNR, FQNEAQ (reference sequence). The CDR3 spans 15 residues. With 3 bases clipped from V and 6 bases from J, the junction kept 8 bases outside the gene matches.

This clonotype has ten or more counts. The chain recombines TRBV11-3 with TRBJ2-1, with no clear D. Germline lookup yields CDR1 SGHNT and CDR2 YENEEA. Trimming cost V 3 bases and J 5 bases, with 8 bases left between them. The CDR3 extends over 13 amino acids. The CDR3 here is CASSFVSNNEQFF. CDR3 bases: TGTGCCAGCAGCTTCGTTAGTAACAATGAGCAGTTCTTC.

This clonotype was observed once. This chain joins TRBV2 and TRBJ2-1; a possible D gene is TRBD1 (5 bases). The germline CDR1 and CDR2 sequences are SNHLY and FYNNEI. Trimming removed 8 bases from V and 7 bases from J, with 15 bases in between. The CDR3 has 13 amino acids. CDR3 in DNA: TGTGCCAGCGGGGCGGCCCTGGGGAATGAGCAGTTCTTC. Translated: CASGAALGNEQFF.

V usage is TRBV7-3 and J usage is TRBJ2-5; 7 nucleotides agree with TRBD2. The germline CDR1 and CDR2 sequences are SGHTA and FQGTGA. Trimming removed 5 bases from V and 3 bases from J; junction bases left unmatched: 3. There are 13 residues in the CDR3. The DNA of the CDR3 is TGTGCCAGCAGCGCTGCGGGGGAAGAGACCCAGTACTTC. Translation: CASSAAGEETQYF.

The V call is TRBV6-2 or TRBV6-3, the J call TRBJ2-7, with D perhaps matching TRBD1 (5 bases). Trimming removed 6 bases from V and 1 base from J, with 7 bases in between. Germline values: CDR1 MNHEY, CDR2 SVGEGT. The CDR3 is made up of 12 amino acids. This chain's CDR3 is CASRQDSYEQYF. The CDR3 DNA sequence: TGTGCCAGCAGACAGGATTCCTACGAGCAGTACTTC.

This clonotype was observed many times. The chain has TRBV2 and TRBJ1-4; 7 positions agree with TRBD1. The trim removed 6 bases at V and 8 bases at J, leaving 3 bases unmatched. This CDR3 contains 12 residues. Germline lookup yields CDR1 SNHLY and CDR2 FYNNEI. Written as DNA, the CDR3 is TGTGCCAGCAGAGGGGGCGTCGAAAAACTGTTTTTT. Its protein product is CASRGGVEKLFF. The full variable domain, rest sourced from reference TRBV2 and TRBJ1-4, is EPEVTQTPSHQVTQMGQEVILRCVPISNHLYFYWYRQILGQKVEFLVSFYNNEISEKSEIFDDQFSVERPDGSNFTLKIRSTKLEDSAMYFCASRGGVEKLFFGSGTQLSVL.